This is a list of T cell receptor beta chains from one sample in a study of cytomegalovirus exposure and HLA in healthy donors. This table comes from immunoSEQ multiplex PCR, and its TCRdb copy is limited to in-frame clones, with some not included. The table has roughly 190,000 clones, 81% seen once. Sequencing was done on a sample of PBMCs. All receptors come from a man aged 45-65 years in good health and CMV-seronegative. Each CDR3 is given with its conserved first and last residue. The D gene is left open where the match is weak. The size field is filled for only some rows; it gives once, few, many or a size class.

CDR3: CASSPEGAISQPQHF
DNA: TGTGCCAGCAGTCCCGAGGGGGCGATTAGTCAGCCCCAGCATTTT
D: TRBD1
V: TRBV28
J: TRBJ1-5
length: 15
size: few

CDR3: CSVARGVLGYGYTF
DNA: TGCAGCGTTGCCCGAGGAGTGCTTGGGTATGGCTACACCTTC
D: NA
V: TRBV29-1
J: TRBJ1-2
length: 14
size: NA

CDR3: CATSREILEAYNEQFF
DNA: TGTGCCACCAGCAGAGAGATTCTCGAGGCCTACAATGAGCAGTTCTTC
D: NA
V: TRBV15
J: TRBJ2-1
length: 16
size: NA

CDR3: CASMRGPQGTEAFF
DNA: TGTGCCAGCATGAGGGGGCCCCAGGGCACTGAAGCTTTCTTT
D: TRBD1
V: TRBV9
J: TRBJ1-1
length: 14
size: NA

CDR3: CASSFPGADEKLFF
DNA: TGTGCCAGCAGTTTCCCCGGTGCGGATGAAAAACTGTTTTTT
D: NA
V: TRBV2
J: TRBJ1-4
length: 14
size: NA

CDR3: CASSPGAVNEQFF
DNA: TGTGCCAGCAGCCCCGGAGCGGTCAATGAGCAGTTCTTC
D: NA
V: TRBV14
J: TRBJ2-1
length: 13
size: NA

CDR3: CASSLGVGVDSPLHF
DNA: TGTGCCAGCAGCCTTGGGGTCGGGGTGGATTCACCCCTCCACTTT
D: NA
V: TRBV5-6
J: TRBJ1-6
length: 15
size: NA

CDR3: CASSFRRTDSYEQYF
DNA: TGTGCCAGCAGCTTTAGGAGGACGGACTCCTACGAGCAGTACTTC
D: NA
V: TRBV5-6
J: TRBJ2-7
length: 15
size: NA

CDR3: CASSLDRPRELFF
DNA: TGTGCCAGCAGCTTGGACAGACCCCGGGAGCTGTTTTTT
D: NA
V: TRBV5-4
J: TRBJ2-2
length: 13
size: NA

CDR3: CASSVHFPPSYEQYF
DNA: TGTGCCAGCAGCGTACATTTTCCCCCCTCCTACGAGCAGTACTTC
D: NA
V: TRBV9
J: TRBJ2-7
length: 15
size: NA